This TCR beta chain was identified in a study of T cells in Graves' hyperthyroidism and ophthalmopathy. Germline V gene sequence: CDR1 DFQATT, CDR2 SNEGSKA (reference sequence). Trimming took off 1 base at V and 9 bases at J, with 10 bases between the two ends. CDR3 length: 12 residues. RNA transcripts were the template for amplifying TCR beta CDR3 regions. The study used the HTBI primer set for a first-round RT-PCR of the TCR CDR3. TCRdb ran MiXCR on the multiplex PCR reads and lists one entry per CDR3 protein. The sample contains 650,000 to 850,000 distinct CDR3 sequences, approximately 19% of which appear only once.

The material sequenced was blood. The chain has TRBV20-1 and TRBJ1-5; D call uncertain. The sequence was collected from a woman aged 45-65 years with Graves' hyperthyroidism that later progressed to Graves' ophthalmopathy. In nucleotides, the CDR3 is TGCAGTGCTAGAGGGGTCCTCTGGCCCCAGCATTTT. As protein: CSARGVLWPQHF.